A single sample gave rise to the 11 T cell receptor beta chains below, sequenced in a study of beta chain features in type 1 diabetes. The study reverse transcribed the entire isolated RNA, so it sequenced expressed TCRB transcripts. Clones were read by immunoSEQ multiplex PCR, and TCRdb kept only the in-frame ones, dropping some. Of around 310,000 clones in the sample, approximately 10% are singletons; the top ten hold 0.015%. Sequencing input: naive CD4+ T cells from blood. The origin of the receptors is a woman aged 25-40 years in good health.

Points on this clone: The junction departs from germline at one end; a sequencing error may be responsible. This chain joins TRBV25-1 and TRBJ2-1, with D unresolved. The CDR3 totals 14 residues. Germline CDR1 reads MGHDK; CDR2 reads SYGVNS. The CDR3 sequence: CASRDSSSYNEQFF. CDR3 coding DNA: TGTGCCAGCCGTGACTCGAGCTCCTACAATGAGCAGTTCTTC.

The chain is built from TRBV14 and TRBJ2-7, with 8 bases matching TRBD2. J gave up 6 bases and V 1 base, and 14 bases lay outside the gene matches. The CDR3 runs to 17 residues. Germline CDR1 SGHDN, CDR2 FVKESK. The CDR3 DNA reads TGTGCCAGCAGCCAAGCAACCGCGAGGTGGGCGGGAGGCGAGCAGTACTTC. Amino acids: CASSQATARWAGGEQYF.

The CDR3 coding sequence is TGTGCCAGCAGCGGTTCGGGGACAGGGCGACACGAGCAGTACTTC. Its protein product is CASSGSGTGRHEQYF. The chain employs TRBV11-1 and TRBJ2-7; 9 bases match TRBD1. Germline V gene lookup returns CDR1 SGHAT and CDR2 FQDESV (reference sequence). Unmatched junction bases numbered 10, after V lost 5 bases and J lost 5 bases. The CDR3 spans 15 residues.

The chain carries TRBV2 and TRBJ2-5, with a possible D match to TRBD1 (7 bases). V was trimmed by 8 bases and J by 1 base, leaving 14 bases between them. The length of the CDR3 is 14 residues. Germline CDR1 is SNHLY and CDR2 is FYNNEI. This chain's CDR3 is CASLGRTGQETQYF. In nucleotides, the CDR3 is TGTGCCAGCTTAGGGAGGACAGGCCAAGAGACCCAGTACTTC.

This chain uses TRBV7-2 with TRBJ1-2; 7 bases are a match to TRBD1. The trim removed 5 bases at V and 4 bases at J, leaving 10 bases unmatched. Germline V gene lookup returns CDR1 SGHTA and CDR2 FQGNSA. There are 15 residues in the CDR3. CDR3 loop: CASSERGGAFYGYTF. CDR3 in DNA: TGTGCCAGCAGCGAGAGAGGGGGCGCGTTCTATGGCTACACCTTC.

This clone was counted a few times. The J gene is TRBJ1-4, the V gene TRBV7-8; D uncertain. This CDR3 is 15 amino acids long. V lost 1 base to trimming and J lost 2 bases, with 8 bases between them. Germline-derived CDR1 and CDR2 are SGHVS and FQNEAQ. The CDR3 DNA reads as TGTGCCAGCAGCTTAGGTGTCGGGACTAATGAAAAACTGTTTTTT. Translating gives CASSLGVGTNEKLFF.

This chain joins TRBV6-6 and TRBJ2-5, with 11 bases fitting TRBD2. The V and J ends lost 8 bases and 4 bases, in that order; junction bases with no gene match: 9. From germline, CDR1 is MNHNY and CDR2 SVGAGI (reference sequence). The length of the CDR3 is 15 residues. The CDR3 DNA follows: TGTGCCAGCTATACTAGCGGGAGAGGGACAGAGACCCAGTACTTC. Translation: CASYTSGRGTETQYF.

The V gene is TRBV9, the J gene TRBJ2-3; TRBD1 agrees at 7 bases. V lost 4 bases and J lost 0; bases outside the gene matches: 11. In germline, CDR1 is SGDLS, CDR2 YYNGEE. This CDR3 region has 17 residues. CDR3 sequence: CASSSRTGATSTDTQYF. CDR3 sequence (DNA): TGTGCCAGCAGCTCCCGGACAGGTGCTACTAGCACAGATACGCAGTATTTT.

This rearrangement joins TRBV5-1 to TRBJ2-3; TRBD2 aligns across 9 bases. CDR1 and CDR2 (germline): SGHRS, YFSETQ. V lost 0 bases to trimming and J lost 6 bases; unmatched junction nucleotides: 11. The CDR3 runs 17 residues. CDR3 loop: CASSLEASGTLGDTQYF. In DNA, the CDR3 is TGCGCCAGCAGCTTGGAAGCTAGCGGGACGTTGGGGGATACGCAGTATTTT.

This chain joins TRBV27 and TRBJ2-5, with D perhaps matching TRBD2 (5 bases). The V end lost 7 bases, the J end lost 5 bases, and 11 bases lay between the germline ends. This CDR3 spans 12 amino acids. Per the germline V gene, CDR1 is MNHEY and CDR2 is SMNVEV (reference sequence). CDR3 protein: CASKGVGETQYF. CDR3 bases: TGTGCCAGCAAGGGAGTGGGTGAGACCCAGTACTTC.

The chain carries TRBV18 and TRBJ1-1, with TRBD1 matching over 8 bases. V dropped 3 bases and J dropped 0; count of bases not matched to a gene: 12. Germline CDR1 and CDR2: KGHSH and LQKENI. The CDR3 covers 18 residues. The CDR3 DNA reads TGTGCCAGCTCACCCCGCCCCCCACAGGGGGGGATGAACACTGAAGCTTTCTTT. This translates into CASSPRPPQGGMNTEAFF.